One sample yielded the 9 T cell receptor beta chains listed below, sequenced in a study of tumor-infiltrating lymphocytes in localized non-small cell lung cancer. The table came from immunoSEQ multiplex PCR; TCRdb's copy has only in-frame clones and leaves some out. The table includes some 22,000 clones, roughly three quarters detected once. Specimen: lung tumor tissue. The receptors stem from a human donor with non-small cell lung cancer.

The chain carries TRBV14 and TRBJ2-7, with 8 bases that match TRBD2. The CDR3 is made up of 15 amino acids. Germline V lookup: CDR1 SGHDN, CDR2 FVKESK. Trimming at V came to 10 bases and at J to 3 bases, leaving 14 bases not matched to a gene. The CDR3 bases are TGTGCCACGTTTTCGACCAGCGGGAGTTTCTACGAGCAGTACTTC. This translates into CATFSTSGSFYEQYF.

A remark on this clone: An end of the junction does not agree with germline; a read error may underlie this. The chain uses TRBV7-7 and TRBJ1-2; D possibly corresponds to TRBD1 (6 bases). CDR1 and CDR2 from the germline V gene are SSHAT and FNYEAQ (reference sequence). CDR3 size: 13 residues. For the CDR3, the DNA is TGTGCTAGCAGCCGCGGACAGCCTCAATGCTACACCTTC. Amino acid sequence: CASSRGQPQCYTF.

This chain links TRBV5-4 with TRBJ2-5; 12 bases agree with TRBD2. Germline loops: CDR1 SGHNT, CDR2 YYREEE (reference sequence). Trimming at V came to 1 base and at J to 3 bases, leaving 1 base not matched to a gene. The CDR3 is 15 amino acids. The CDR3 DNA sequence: TGTGCCAGCAGCTTGCGACTAGCGGGAGAAGAGACCCAGTACTTC. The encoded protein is CASSLRLAGEETQYF.

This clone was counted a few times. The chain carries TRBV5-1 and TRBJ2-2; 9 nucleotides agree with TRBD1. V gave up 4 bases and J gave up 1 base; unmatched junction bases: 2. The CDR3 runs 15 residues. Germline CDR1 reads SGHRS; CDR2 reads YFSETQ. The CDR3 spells CASSQGQGNTGELFF. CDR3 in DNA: TGCGCCAGCAGCCAGGGACAGGGGAACACCGGGGAGCTGTTTTTT.

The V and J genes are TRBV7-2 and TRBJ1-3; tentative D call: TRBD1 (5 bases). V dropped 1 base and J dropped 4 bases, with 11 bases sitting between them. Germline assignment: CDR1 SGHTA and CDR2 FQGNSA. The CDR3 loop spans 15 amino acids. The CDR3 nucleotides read TGTGCCAGCAGCTTAGGAGGAGGGGAAGGAAACACCATATATTTT. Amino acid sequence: CASSLGGGEGNTIYF.

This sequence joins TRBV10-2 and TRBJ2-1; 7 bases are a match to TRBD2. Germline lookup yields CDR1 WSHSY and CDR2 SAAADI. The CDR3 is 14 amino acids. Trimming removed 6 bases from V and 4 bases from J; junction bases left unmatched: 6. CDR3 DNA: TGCGCCAGCAGACCTGGACTAGAGTACAATGAGCAGTTCTTC. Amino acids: CASRPGLEYNEQFF.

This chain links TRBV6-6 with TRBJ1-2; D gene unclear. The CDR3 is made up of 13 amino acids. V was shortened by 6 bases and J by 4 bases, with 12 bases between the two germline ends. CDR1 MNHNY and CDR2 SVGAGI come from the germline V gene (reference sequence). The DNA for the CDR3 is TGTGCCAGCAGACCCGAGGGCTTCTATGGCTACACCTTC. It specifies CASRPEGFYGYTF.

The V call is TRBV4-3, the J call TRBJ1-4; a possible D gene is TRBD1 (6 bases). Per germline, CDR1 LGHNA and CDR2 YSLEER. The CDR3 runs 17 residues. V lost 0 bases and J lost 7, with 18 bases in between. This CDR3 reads CASSQDSGGARGEKLFF. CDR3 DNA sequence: TGCGCCAGCAGCCAAGATTCTGGGGGGGCCAGGGGTGAAAAACTGTTTTTT.

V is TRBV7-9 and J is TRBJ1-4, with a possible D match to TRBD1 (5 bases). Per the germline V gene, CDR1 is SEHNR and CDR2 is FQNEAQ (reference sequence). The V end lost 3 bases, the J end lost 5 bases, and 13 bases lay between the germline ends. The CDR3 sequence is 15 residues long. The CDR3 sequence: CASSFGHDENEKLFF. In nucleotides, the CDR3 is TGTGCCAGCAGCTTCGGACACGATGAAAATGAAAAACTGTTTTTT.